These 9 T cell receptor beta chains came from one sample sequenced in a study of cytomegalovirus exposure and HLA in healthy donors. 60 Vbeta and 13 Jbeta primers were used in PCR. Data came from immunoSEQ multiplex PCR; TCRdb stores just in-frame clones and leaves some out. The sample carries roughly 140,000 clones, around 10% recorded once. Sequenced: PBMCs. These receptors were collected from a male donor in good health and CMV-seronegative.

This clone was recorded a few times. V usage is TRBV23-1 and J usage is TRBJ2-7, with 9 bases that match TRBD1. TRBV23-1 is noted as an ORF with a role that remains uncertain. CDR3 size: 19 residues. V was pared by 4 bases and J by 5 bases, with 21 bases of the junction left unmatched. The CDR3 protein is CASSRWTGTGKKGGHEQYF. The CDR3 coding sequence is TGCGCCAGCAGTCGATGGACCGGGACAGGGAAAAAGGGAGGCCACGAGCAGTACTTC.

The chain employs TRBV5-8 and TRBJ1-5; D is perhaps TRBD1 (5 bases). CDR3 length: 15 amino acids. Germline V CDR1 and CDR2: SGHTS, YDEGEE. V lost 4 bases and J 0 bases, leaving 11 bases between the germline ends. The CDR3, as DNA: TGTGCCAGCAGCGCCGGGGGGGTTAGCAATCAGCCCCAGCATTTT. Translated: CASSAGGVSNQPQHF.

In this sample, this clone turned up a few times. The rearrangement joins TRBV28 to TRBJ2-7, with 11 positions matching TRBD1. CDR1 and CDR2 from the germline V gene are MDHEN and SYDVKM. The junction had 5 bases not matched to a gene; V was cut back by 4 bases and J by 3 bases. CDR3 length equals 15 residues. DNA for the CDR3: TGTGCCAGCAGTTCAGCCGGGACAGGGGGCTACGAGCAGTACTTC. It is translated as CASSSAGTGGYEQYF. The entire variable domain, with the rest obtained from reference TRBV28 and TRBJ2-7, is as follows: DVKVTQSSRYLVKRTGEKVFLECVQDMDHENMFWYRQDPGLGLRLIYFSYDVKMKEKGDIPEGYSVSREKKERFSLILESASTNQTSMYLCASSSAGTGGYEQYFGPGTRLTVT.

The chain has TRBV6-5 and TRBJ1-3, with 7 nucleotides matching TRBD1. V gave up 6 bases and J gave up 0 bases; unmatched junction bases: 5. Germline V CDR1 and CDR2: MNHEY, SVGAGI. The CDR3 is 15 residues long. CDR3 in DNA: TGTGCCAGCAGCCCGACAGGGAACTCTGGAAACACCATATATTTT. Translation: CASSPTGNSGNTIYF.

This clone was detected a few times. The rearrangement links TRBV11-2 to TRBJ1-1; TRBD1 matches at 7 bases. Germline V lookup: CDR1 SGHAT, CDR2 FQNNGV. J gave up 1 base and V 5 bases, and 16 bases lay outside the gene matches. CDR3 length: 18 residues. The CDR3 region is CASSTHAGQRVPNTEAFF. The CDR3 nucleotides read TGTGCCAGCAGCACACACGCGGGACAGCGGGTTCCGAACACTGAAGCTTTCTTT.

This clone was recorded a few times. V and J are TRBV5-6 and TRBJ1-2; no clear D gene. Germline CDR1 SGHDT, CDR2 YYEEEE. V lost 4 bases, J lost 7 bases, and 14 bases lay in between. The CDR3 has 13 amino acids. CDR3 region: CASSPGTGGGYTF. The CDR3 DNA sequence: TGTGCCAGCAGCCCCGGAACCGGAGGTGGCTACACCTTC.

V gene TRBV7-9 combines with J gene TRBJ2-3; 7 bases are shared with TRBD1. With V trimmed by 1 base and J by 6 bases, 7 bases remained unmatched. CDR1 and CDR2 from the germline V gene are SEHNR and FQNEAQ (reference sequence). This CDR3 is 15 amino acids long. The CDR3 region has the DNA TGTGCCAGCAGCTTAGGAACAGGGGTCACGGATACGCAGTATTTT. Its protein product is CASSLGTGVTDTQYF.

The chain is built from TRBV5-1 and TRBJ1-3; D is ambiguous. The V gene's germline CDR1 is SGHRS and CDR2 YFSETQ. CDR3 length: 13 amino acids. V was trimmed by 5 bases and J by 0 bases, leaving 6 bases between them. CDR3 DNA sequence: TGCGCCAGCAGGCCGGGCTCTGGAAACACCATATATTTT. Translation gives CASRPGSGNTIYF.

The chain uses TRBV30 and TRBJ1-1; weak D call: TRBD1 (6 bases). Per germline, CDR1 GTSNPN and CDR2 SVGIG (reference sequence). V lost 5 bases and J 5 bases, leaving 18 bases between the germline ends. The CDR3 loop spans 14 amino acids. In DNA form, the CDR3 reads TGTGCCTGGTCGGGAGGGGGTTTAGGGACTGAAGCTTTCTTT. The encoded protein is CAWSGGGLGTEAFF.